These T cell receptor beta chains were read from a single sample in a study of monozygotic twins with inflammatory bowel disease. TCRdb re-called the 5' RACE reads and gives one entry per CDR3 protein, without DNA. Recorded for this sample: more than 120,000 distinct CDR3 sequences. The sequenced sample was blood. All receptors derive from a human donor with ulcerative colitis or Crohn's disease, or a healthy co-twin of an affected twin (not recorded which). Both conserved end residues are part of each CDR3. The order of the fields is J gene, V gene, CDR3 protein.

TRBJ2-3,TRBV27,CASSIRGQGSDTQYF
TRBJ1-3,TRBV19,CASRQYLSGNTIYF
TRBJ1-4,TRBV7-2,CASSLELVGGGKLFF
TRBJ1-2,TRBV11-1,CASSLQGVDGYTF
TRBJ2-3,TRBV11-2,CASSLRRSGGQLTDTQYF
TRBJ2-3,TRBV6-5,CASSYRAGSTDTQYF
TRBJ2-4,TRBV7-9,CASSTPGVGENIQYF
TRBJ1-6,TRBV15,CATSRRQGNNSPLHF
TRBJ1-2,TRBV4-3,CASSQETPGHGYTF
TRBJ2-7,TRBV27,CASSPRQGKGYEQYF
TRBJ1-6,TRBV12-3/TRBV12-4,CASGRGSSSNSPLHF
TRBJ2-7,TRBV5-1,CASSPSSLDEQYF
TRBJ2-7,TRBV5-1,CASSPPGMGEQYF
TRBJ2-7,TRBV7-9,CASSLGPGTDPYEQYF
TRBJ2-7,TRBV7-9,CASSARLGQTYEQYF
TRBJ2-5,TRBV5-1,CASRLGLRRETQYF
TRBJ2-5,TRBV5-1,CASSLRGSGTQYF
TRBJ1-5,TRBV4-2,CASSQEMGQPQHF
TRBJ2-5,TRBV20-1,CSAPRDFQETQYF
TRBJ2-2,TRBV7-3,CASSLTAQGAFAGELFF
TRBJ2-2,TRBV5-4,CASSRGLAGGHTGELFF
TRBJ2-7,TRBV10-3,CAISNREAYEQYF
TRBJ1-2,TRBV6-2/TRBV6-3,CASSYRDNYGYTF
TRBJ2-1,TRBV4-2,CASSPQTYNEQFF
TRBJ2-2,TRBV25-1,CASSEYRDTGELFF
TRBJ2-5,TRBV5-1,CASSLVAGVRQKETQYF